This T cell receptor beta chain was obtained from a study of T cells in Graves' hyperthyroidism and ophthalmopathy (dated by TCRdb to between 2018 and 2021). Regarding the study in general: Peripheral blood was collected at initial diagnosis, before any treatment. A discovery cohort of roughly 96 patients, 43 with Graves' ophthalmopathy and about 60 with stable Graves' hyperthyroidism, was used to find distinguishing TCR V-J signatures. Prospective prediction of ophthalmopathy was tested in an independent validation cohort of approximately 18 hyperthyroidism patients and 15 to 17 patients who later progressed to ophthalmopathy. The approximately 100 discovery patients were divided at random into training and test sets in a 7:3 ratio. In addition, the study compared T-cell repertoires in thyroid tissue and in blood from six Graves' hyperthyroidism patients. After blood sampling, hyperthyroidism patients were treated with methimazole at a starting dose of 30 mg daily, and ophthalmopathy patients were treated with high-dose intravenous methylprednisolone. The paper describes TCR Vbeta CDR3 sequencing of more than 120 peripheral blood samples, made up of roughly 45 ophthalmopathy patients, over 70 hyperthyroidism patients and 17 progressor patients.

The trim is 4 bases for V and 5 bases for J, with a gap of 18 bases between the germline ends. The CDR3 spans 17 residues, from the cysteine through the phenylalanine. Here the CDR3 DNA is all that survives: 51 bases in frame from base 1. From a lookup of the germline V gene, CDR1 and CDR2 are MGHRA and YSYEKL. Results the study describes overall, beyond this receptor: Blood samples also contained most of the expanded thyroid clonotypes (frequency above 0.001), which suggests that blood repertoires may reflect thyroid immune responses. Sample size was not statistically predetermined, and blinding of investigators to group allocation was not performed. A model built on a 13 V-J signature distinguished ophthalmopathy from stable hyperthyroidism, reaching 87.88% sensitivity and around 82% specificity in cross-validation and 80%/75% in testing. In validation, progression to ophthalmopathy was predicted by the model with about 70% sensitivity and 72% to 85% specificity, a median of roughly 6 months before onset.

Ophthalmopathy patients had moderately to severely active disease, Clinical Activity Score of at least 3, NOSPECS grade of at least 4, and duration under 3 months. Exclusion was applied to patients with uncontrolled infections, other autoimmune diseases, pregnancy or lactation. Diagnoses were based on clinical symptoms, serum thyroxine and TRAb, thyroid ultrasound and orbital computed tomography. PBMCs were isolated from approximately 10 ml of fresh peripheral blood by Ficoll-Paque density gradient centrifugation. Total RNA was extracted using Trizol reagent, and RNA quality was assessed on an Agilent 2100 Bioanalyzer. TCR beta CDR3 regions were amplified from RNA transcripts. The first round of RT-PCR for the TCR CDR3 was performed with the HTBI primer set and the Qiagen OneStep RT-PCR kit. A second multiplex PCR round built the libraries, followed by size selection and purification. Paired-end sequencing of the libraries was performed with 100 bp reads on an Illumina HiSeq2000. On the authors' methods: SOAPnuke was used to process the raw data, throwing out any read that contained adapters or uncalled bases, had a mean Phred below 15, or lacked an exact constant-primer or identifier match. High-quality paired reads were merged using COPE v1.2.5, and each unique nucleotide sequence was defined as a clonotype. MiTCR v1.1 was used to align the clonotypes against IMGT TRBV, TRBD and TRBJ reference segments. Analysis was restricted to V-J combinations with a frequency above 0.0001, which covered approximately 99% of repertoires. The TCS score was defined as F50 (clonal expansion) divided by E x V (chaos), with BLOSUM62-based TCRdist calculated between CDR3 peptides within each V-J. Welch's t-statistics and random forest reduced fewer than 550 V-J features to 13, which were used in a naive Bayes classifier (R e1071). TCRdb ran its own pipeline on the public reads, namely fastp trimming at Q25 and MiXCR clone calling, and kept in-frame beta chains. A single entry per CDR3 protein holds the most common genes and DNA from its merged rows. TCRdb, rather than the study authors, made the V and J calls. The sample table holds 530,000 or so distinct CDR3 sequences, of which roughly 24% were seen once. Clones ranked in the top ten supply around 11% of the sample.

About this clonotype: The target of this receptor is not known. Per-base qualities were not stored, and no clone one base away is much larger.

Sample: blood. This chain joins TRBV4-1 to TRBJ1-6; TRBD1 could be the D gene, as 6 bases match. The clonotype comes from a woman aged 25 to 39 with Graves' ophthalmopathy. The nucleotide sequence reads as follows: TGCGCCAGCAGCCCGAATAGACTACGACAGGATAATTCACCCCTCCACTTT. Its protein is CASSPNRLRQDNSPLHF.